This entry is about one T cell receptor (beta chain). The sample comes from a study of early T cells in non-severe SARS-CoV-2 infection. The overall study: Sequenced material consisted of bulk RNA (from unsorted whole blood), and chains were unpaired.

Individual cDNA molecules each received unique molecular identifiers attached to them. TCRdb ran MiXCR on the 5' RACE reads and lists one entry per CDR3 protein. Of under 60,000 distinct CDR3 sequences in the sample, around 14% were seen once. Sequences were obtained from whole blood. This clonotype was obtained from an adult who was a healthcare worker with PCR-confirmed SARS-CoV-2 infection or an uninfected control (not recorded which).

The CDR3 sequence: CSARRTASGNTIYF. The CDR3 coding sequence is TGCAGCGCGAGGAGGACGGCTTCTGGAAACACCATATATTTT. The V and J genes are TRBV29-1 and TRBJ1-3; D remains ambiguous. The CDR3 is made up of 14 amino acids. CDR1 and CDR2 from the germline V gene are SQVTM and ANQGSEA. Trimming took off 7 bases at V and 1 base at J, with 14 bases between the two ends.